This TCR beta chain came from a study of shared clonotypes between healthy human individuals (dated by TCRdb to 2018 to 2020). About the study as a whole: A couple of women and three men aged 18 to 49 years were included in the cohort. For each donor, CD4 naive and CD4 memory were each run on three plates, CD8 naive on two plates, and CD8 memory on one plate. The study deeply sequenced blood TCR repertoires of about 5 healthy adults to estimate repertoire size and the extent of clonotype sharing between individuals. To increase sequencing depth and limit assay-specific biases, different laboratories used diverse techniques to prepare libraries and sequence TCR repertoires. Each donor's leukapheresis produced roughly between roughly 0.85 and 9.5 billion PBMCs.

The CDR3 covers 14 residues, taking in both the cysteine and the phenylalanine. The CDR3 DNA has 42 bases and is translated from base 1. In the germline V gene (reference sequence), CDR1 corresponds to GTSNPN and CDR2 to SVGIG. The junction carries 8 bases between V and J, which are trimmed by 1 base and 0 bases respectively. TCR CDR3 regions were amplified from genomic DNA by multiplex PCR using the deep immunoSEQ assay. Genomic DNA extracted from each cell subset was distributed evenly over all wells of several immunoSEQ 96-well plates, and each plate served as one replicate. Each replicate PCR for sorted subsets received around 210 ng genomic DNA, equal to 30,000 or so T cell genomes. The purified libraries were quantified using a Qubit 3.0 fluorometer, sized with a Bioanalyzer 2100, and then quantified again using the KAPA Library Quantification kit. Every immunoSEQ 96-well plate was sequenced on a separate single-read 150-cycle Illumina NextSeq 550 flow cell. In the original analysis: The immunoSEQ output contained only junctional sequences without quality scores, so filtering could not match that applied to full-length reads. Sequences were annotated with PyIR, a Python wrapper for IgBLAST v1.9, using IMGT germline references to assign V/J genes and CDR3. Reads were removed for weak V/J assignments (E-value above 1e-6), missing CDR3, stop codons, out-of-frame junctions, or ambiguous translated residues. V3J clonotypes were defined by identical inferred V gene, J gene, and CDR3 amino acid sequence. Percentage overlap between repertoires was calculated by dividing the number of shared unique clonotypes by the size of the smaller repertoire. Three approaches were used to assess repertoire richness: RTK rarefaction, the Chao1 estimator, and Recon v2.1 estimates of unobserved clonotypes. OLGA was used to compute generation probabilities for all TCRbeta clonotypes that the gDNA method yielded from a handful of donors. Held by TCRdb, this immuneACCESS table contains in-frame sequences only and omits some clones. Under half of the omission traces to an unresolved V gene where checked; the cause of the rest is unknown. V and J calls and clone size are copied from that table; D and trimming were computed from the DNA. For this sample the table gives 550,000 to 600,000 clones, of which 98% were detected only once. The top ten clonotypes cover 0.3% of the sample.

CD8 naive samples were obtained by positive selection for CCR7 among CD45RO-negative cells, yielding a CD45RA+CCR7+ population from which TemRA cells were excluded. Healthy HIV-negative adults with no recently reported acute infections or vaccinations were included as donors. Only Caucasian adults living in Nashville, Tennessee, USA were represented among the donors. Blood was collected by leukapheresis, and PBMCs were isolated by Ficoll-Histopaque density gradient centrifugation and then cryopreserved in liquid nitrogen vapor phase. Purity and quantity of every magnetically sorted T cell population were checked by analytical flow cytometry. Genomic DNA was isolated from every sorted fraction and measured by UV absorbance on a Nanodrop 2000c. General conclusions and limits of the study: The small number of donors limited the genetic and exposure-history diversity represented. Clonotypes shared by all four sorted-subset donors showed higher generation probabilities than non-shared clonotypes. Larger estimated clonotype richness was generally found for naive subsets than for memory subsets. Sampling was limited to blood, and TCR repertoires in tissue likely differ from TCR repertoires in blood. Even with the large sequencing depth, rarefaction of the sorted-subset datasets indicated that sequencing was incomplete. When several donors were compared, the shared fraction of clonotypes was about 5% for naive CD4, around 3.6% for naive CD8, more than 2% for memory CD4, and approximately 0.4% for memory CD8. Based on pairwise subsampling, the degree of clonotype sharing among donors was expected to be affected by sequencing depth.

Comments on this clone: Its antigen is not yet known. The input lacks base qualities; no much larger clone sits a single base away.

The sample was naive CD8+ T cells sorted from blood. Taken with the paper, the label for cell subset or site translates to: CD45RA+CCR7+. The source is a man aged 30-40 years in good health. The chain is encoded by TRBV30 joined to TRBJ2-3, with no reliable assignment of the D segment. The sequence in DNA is TGTGCCTGGAGTGGAAGGTCTAGCACAGATACGCAGTATTTT. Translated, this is CAWSGRSSTDTQYF. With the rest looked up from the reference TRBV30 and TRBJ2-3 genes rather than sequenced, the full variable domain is SQTIHQWPATLVQPVGSPLSLECTVEGTSNPNLYWYRQAAGRGLQLLFYSVGIGQISSEVPQNLSASRPQDRQFILSSKKLLLSDSGFYLCAWSGRSSTDTQYFGPGTRLTVL.